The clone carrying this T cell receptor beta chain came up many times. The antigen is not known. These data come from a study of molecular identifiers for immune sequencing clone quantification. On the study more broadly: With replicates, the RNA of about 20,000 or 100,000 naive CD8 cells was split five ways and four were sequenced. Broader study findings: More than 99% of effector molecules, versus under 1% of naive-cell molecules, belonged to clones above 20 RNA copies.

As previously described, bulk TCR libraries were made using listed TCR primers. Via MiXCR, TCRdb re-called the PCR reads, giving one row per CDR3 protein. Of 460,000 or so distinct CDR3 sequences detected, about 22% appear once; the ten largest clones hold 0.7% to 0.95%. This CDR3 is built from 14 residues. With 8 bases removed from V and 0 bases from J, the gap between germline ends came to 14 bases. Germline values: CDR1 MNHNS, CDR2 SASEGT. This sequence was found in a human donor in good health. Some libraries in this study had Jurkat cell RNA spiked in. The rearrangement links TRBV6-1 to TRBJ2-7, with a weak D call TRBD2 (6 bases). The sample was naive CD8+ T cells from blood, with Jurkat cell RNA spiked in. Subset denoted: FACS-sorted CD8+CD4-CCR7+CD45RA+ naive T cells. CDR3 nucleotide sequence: TGTGCCAGCCTTTGGATAGCGGCCTCCTACGAGCAGTACTTC. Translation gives CASLWIAASYEQYF.